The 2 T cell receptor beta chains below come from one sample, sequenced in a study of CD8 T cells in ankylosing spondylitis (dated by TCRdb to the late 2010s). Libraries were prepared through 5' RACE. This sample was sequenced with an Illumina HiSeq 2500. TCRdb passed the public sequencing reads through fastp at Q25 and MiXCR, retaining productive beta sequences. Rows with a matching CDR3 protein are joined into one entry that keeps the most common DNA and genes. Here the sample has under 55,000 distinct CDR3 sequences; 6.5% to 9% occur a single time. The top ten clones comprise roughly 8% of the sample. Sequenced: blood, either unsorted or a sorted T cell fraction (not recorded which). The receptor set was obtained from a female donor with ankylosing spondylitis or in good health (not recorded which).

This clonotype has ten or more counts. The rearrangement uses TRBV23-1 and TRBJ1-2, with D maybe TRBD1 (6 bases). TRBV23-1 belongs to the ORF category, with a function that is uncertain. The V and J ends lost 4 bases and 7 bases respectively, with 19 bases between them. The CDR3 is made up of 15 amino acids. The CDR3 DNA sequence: TGCGCCAGCAGTCGAATATCCGGGACAATCGCTGGCTACACCTTC. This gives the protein CASSRISGTIAGYTF.

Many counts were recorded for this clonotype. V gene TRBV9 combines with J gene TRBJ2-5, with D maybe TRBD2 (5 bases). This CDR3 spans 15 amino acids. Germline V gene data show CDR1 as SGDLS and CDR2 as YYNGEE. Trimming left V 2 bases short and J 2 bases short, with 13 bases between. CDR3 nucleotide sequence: TGTGCCAGCAGCGTCTCGGGAAACCCACAAGAGACCCAGTACTTC. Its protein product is CASSVSGNPQETQYF.